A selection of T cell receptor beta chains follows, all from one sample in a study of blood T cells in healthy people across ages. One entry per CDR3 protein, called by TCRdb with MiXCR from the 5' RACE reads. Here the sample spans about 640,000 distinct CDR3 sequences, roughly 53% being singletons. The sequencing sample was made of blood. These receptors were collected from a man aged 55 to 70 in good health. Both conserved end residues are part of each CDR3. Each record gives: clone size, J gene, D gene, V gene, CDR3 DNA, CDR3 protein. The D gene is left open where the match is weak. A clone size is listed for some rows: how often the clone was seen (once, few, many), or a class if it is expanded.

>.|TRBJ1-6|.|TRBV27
TGTGCCAGCAAATCCCCAATTGGTAATTCACCCCTCCACTTT
CASKSPIGNSPLHF
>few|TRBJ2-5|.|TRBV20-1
TGCAGTGCTACAACCGACTTCAGGGCGGAGACCCAGTACTTC
CSATTDFRAETQYF
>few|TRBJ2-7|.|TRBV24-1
TGTGCCACCAGTGACGTTGGGCTGATCTACGAGCAGTACTTC
CATSDVGLIYEQYF
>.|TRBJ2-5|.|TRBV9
TGTGCCAGCAGCGTAGGACAGTGGGGGGAGACCCAGTACTTC
CASSVGQWGETQYF
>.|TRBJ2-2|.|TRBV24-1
TGTGCCGCCCGAACTAACACCGGGGAGCTGTTTTTT
CAARTNTGELFF
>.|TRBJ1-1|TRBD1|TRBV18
TGTGCCAGCAGACAGGGGGGAGAGGATGAAGCTTTCTTT
CASRQGGEDEAFF
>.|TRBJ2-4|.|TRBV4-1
TGCGCCAGCAGCCAGGGTGGAGCCAAAAACATTCAGTACTTC
CASSQGGAKNIQYF
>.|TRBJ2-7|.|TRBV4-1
TGCGCCAGCAGCCAAGACCCCCAAGGAGGGGGCGACGAGCAGTACTTC
CASSQDPQGGGDEQYF
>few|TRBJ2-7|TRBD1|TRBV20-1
TGCAGTGCCGACCCAGGGACAGGAAGCTCCTACGAGCAGTACTTC
CSADPGTGSSYEQYF
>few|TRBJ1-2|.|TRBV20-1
TGCAGTGCTAGAGAGTCCCCAGTCTCTACTGATGGCTACACCTTC
CSARESPVSTDGYTF
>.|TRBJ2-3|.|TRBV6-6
TGTGCCAGCAGTTACGAAGGGGAGGGCACAGATACGCAGTATTTT
CASSYEGEGTDTQYF
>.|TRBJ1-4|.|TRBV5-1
TGCGCCAGCAGCACCCCCGGGAGTGACGAAAAACTGTTTTTT
CASSTPGSDEKLFF
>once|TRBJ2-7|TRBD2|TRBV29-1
TGCAGCGTCCTGAGCCACTCACTAGCGGGGGGGCAGTACGAGCAGTACTTC
CSVLSHSLAGGQYEQYF
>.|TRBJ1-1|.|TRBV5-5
TGTGCCAGCAGCCCACCCCGCGGATTTGAAGCTTTCTTT
CASSPPRGFEAFF
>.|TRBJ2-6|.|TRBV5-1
TGCGCCAGCAGCGAGGGACGGGGAAGCTCTGGGGCCAACGTCCTGACTTTC
CASSEGRGSSGANVLTF
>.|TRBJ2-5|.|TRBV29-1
TGCAGCGTTGACAGTACCCAAGAGACCCAGTACTTC
CSVDSTQETQYF
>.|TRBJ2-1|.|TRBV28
TGTGCCAGCAGTTTAGGGGTTAACAATGAGCAGTTCTTC
CASSLGVNNEQFF
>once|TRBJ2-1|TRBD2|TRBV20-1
TGCAGTGCTAGAGATCCAGCGGGATACAATGAGCAGTTCTTC
CSARDPAGYNEQFF
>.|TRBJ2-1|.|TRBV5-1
TGCGCCAGCAGCTTGGGTGAGATATACAATGAGCAGTTCTTC
CASSLGEIYNEQFF
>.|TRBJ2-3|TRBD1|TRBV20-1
TGCAGTGCCCTGGGACAGGGGATGAGCACAGATACGCAGTATTTT
CSALGQGMSTDTQYF
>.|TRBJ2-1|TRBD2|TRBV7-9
TGTGCCAGCAGCGCTAGCGGGGGGCCTTGGGAGCAGTTCTTC
CASSASGGPWEQFF
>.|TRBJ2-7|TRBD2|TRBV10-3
TGTGCCACCAGGGAGGGACTAGCGGCCTCCGAGCAGTACTTC
CATREGLAASEQYF
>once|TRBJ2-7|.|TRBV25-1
TGTGCCAGCAGTGAATACGGGGGACAACTCTCCTACAATGAGCAGTACTTC
CASSEYGGQLSYNEQYF
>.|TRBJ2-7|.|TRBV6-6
TGTGCCAGCAGTTACAGGGACCACTACGAGCAGTACTTC
CASSYRDHYEQYF
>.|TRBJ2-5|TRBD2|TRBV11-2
TGTGCCAGCAGCTTAGCCTTGGCGGGGGGACCCACTGAGACCCAGTACTTC
CASSLALAGGPTETQYF
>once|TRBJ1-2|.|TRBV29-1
TGCAGCGTCGCAAGCACAGGCCCTAACTATGGCTACACCTTC
CSVASTGPNYGYTF
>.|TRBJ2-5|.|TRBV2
TGTGCCAGCAGTCTCAATGAGCAGTACTTC
CASSLNEQYF
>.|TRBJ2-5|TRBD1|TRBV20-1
TGCAGTGCTAGTGGACAGGGAGGTGTCCAAGAGACCCAGTACTTC
CSASGQGGVQETQYF
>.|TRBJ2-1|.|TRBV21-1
TGTGCGGGCAAAGAGGGAGGTTTCAATGAGCAGTTCTTC
CAGKEGGFNEQFF
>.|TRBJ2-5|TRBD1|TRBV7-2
TGTGCCAGCAGCTCGACAGGACAGGGGGAAGAGACCCAGTACTTC
CASSSTGQGEETQYF
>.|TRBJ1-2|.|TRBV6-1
TGTGCCAGCAGTGAATACGGGTATGGCTACACCTTC
CASSEYGYGYTF
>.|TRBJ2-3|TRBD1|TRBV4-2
TGTGCCAGCAGCCAAGATCCCCGTGGACAGGGCGCTACCTATACGCAGTATTTT
CASSQDPRGQGATYTQYF
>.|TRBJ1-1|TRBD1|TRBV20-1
TGCAGTGCTAGAGACGACAGGGTGAACACTGAAGCTTTCTTT
CSARDDRVNTEAFF
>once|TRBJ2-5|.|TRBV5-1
TGCGCCAGCAGCCCCACGGGGACCCCCGGACAAGAGACCCAGTACTTC
CASSPTGTPGQETQYF
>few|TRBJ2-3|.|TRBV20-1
TGCAGTGCTAGAGAAGTGGGGTTGGGTGCGGATACGCAGTATTTT
CSAREVGLGADTQYF
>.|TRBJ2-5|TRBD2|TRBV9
TGTGCCAGCAGCACCCGGGACTATCGAGAGACCCAGTACTTC
CASSTRDYRETQYF
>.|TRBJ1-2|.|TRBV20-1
TGCAGTGCTAGATACCCTTGGGGGGCTGGTGGCTACACCTTC
CSARYPWGAGGYTF
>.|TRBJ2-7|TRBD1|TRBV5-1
TGCGCCAGCAGCCGCGACAGGGAAGGCTACGAGCAGTACTTC
CASSRDREGYEQYF
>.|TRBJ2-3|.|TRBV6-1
TGTGCCAGCTATTCCGGGCTGGTGGATACGCAGTATTTT
CASYSGLVDTQYF
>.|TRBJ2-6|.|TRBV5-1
TGCGCCAGCAGCTTGGAAATCCTCCCTGGGGCCAACGTCCTGACTTTC
CASSLEILPGANVLTF
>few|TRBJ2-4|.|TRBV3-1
TGTGCCAGCAGCCCTCTAGGGGGGTGGGGCATTCAGTACTTC
CASSPLGGWGIQYF
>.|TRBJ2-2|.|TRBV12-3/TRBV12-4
TGTGCCAGCAGTTTTTTATCTGGGGGACCGCACGGGGAGCTGTTTTTT
CASSFLSGGPHGELFF